This entry features one T cell receptor beta chain sequence. This entry is derived from a study of T cell changes during pregnancy in multiple sclerosis. The assay was immunoSEQ multiplex PCR, and TCRdb's table has in-frame clones only and misses some. The data contain around 26,000 clones, roughly 89% of them singletons. The sequences come from CD8+ T cells from peripheral blood mononuclear cells, collected in the second trimester of pregnancy. The sequence was collected from a female donor with multiple sclerosis, enrolled in a pregnancy study.

The CDR3 coding sequence is TGTGCCAGTACCCAGGGCAATCAGCCCCAGCATTTT. Protein product: CASTQGNQPQHF. The gene calls are TRBV19 and TRBJ1-5; D is uncertain. Germline values: CDR1 LNHDA, CDR2 SQIVND (reference sequence). This CDR3 is 12 amino acids long. V shed 7 bases and J shed 2 bases, with 6 bases lying between them.